Listed below are T cell receptor beta chains from one sample, sequenced in a study of cytomegalovirus exposure and HLA in healthy donors. The method was immunoSEQ multiplex PCR; TCRdb's version includes in-frame clones alone and lacks a portion of them. The sample records roughly 150,000 clones, about 10% being singletons. The sequenced material came from PBMCs. Source of these receptors: a middle-aged man in good health and CMV-seronegative. The CDR3 runs from the conserved cysteine through the conserved F or W. D genes are given only for firm matches. Where a row states a size, it is once, few, many or the class of an expanded clone; other rows omit it.

j_gene,d_gene,abundance,v_gene,CDR3aa,CDR3nt
TRBJ1-5,NA,NA,TRBV6-1,CASSAGRTVRNQPQHF,TGTGCCAGCAGTGCGGGGCGGACAGTCCGCAATCAGCCCCAGCATTTT
TRBJ2-2,TRBD2,few,TRBV6-5,CASNSGTSEFGELFF,TGTGCCAGCAATTCCGGGACTAGCGAATTCGGGGAGCTGTTTTTT
TRBJ1-2,NA,few,TRBV15,CATSRDAYGYTF,TGTGCCACCAGCAGAGATGCGTATGGCTACACCTTC
TRBJ2-1,NA,NA,TRBV5-4,CASSLGTYLSYNEQFF,TGTGCCAGCAGCTTGGGAACCTACCTCTCCTACAATGAGCAGTTCTTC
TRBJ2-5,TRBD1,NA,TRBV5-1,CASSPGQGTGKETQYF,TGCGCCAGCAGCCCCGGACAGGGGACTGGGAAGGAGACCCAGTACTTC
TRBJ2-1,TRBD2,NA,TRBV19,CASSIWGSTGGKNEQFF,TGTGCCAGTAGTATATGGGGGTCGACGGGAGGGAAGAATGAGCAGTTCTTC
TRBJ1-4,TRBD1,NA,TRBV9,CASSLGGVGDEKLFF,TGTGCCAGCAGCCTAGGGGGCGTAGGGGATGAAAAACTGTTTTTT
TRBJ1-2,TRBD1,NA,TRBV28,CASRGPRGQNNYGYTF,TGTGCCAGCAGAGGCCCTAGGGGACAGAATAACTATGGCTACACCTTC
TRBJ2-1,TRBD1,NA,TRBV4-1,CASSQHGTEKQFF,TGCGCCAGCAGCCAACATGGGACAGAAAAGCAGTTCTTC
TRBJ2-1,NA,NA,TRBV6-5,CASLNPRRDEQFF,TGTGCCAGCCTAAATCCCCGGAGGGATGAGCAGTTCTTC
TRBJ2-6,NA,NA,TRBV6-5,CASSTGWAGANVLTF,TGTGCCAGCAGTACAGGGTGGGCTGGGGCCAACGTCCTGACTTTC
TRBJ1-4,NA,few,TRBV5-4,CASSLVADNEKLFF,TGTGCCAGCAGCTTGGTGGCAGATAATGAAAAACTGTTTTTT
TRBJ1-3,NA,few,TRBV5-4,CASSVMGGGNTIYF,TGTGCCAGCAGCGTGATGGGGGGAGGAAACACCATATATTTT
TRBJ2-5,NA,NA,TRBV2,CASKSGPVQENQYF,TGTGCCAGCAAAAGCGGCCCCGTTCAAGAGAACCAGTACTTC
TRBJ1-1,NA,few,TRBV6-1,CASSEGTATGTEAFF,TGTGCCAGCAGTGAAGGAACGGCGACGGGCACTGAAGCTTTCTTT
TRBJ1-4,NA,few,TRBV12-2,CASRLPPGGNEKLFF,TGTGCAAGTCGCTTACCCCCAGGGGGGAATGAAAAACTGTTTTTT
TRBJ2-3,TRBD1,few,TRBV11-2,CASSFQRTGEDTQYF,TGTGCCAGCAGCTTCCAGAGGACAGGGGAAGATACGCAGTATTTT
TRBJ1-3,NA,few,TRBV5-1,CASSLGHGGNTIYF,TGCGCCAGCAGCCTAGGACACGGGGGAAACACCATATATTTT
TRBJ1-2,NA,NA,TRBV7-2,CASSPGWSAIGGYTF,TGTGCCAGCAGCCCCGGATGGAGCGCTATCGGCGGCTACACCTTC
TRBJ1-1,NA,NA,TRBV6-5,CASSYGGLETEAFF,TGTGCCAGCAGTTACGGGGGACTGGAGACTGAAGCTTTCTTT
TRBJ2-7,TRBD1,NA,TRBV10-3,CAISDHGQGHEQYF,TGTGCCATCAGTGATCACGGACAGGGGCACGAGCAGTACTTC
TRBJ2-7,TRBD2,few,TRBV6-5,CASSQRGDGFYEQYF,TGTGCCAGCAGCCAGCGGGGGGACGGGTTCTACGAGCAGTACTTC
TRBJ2-7,NA,NA,TRBV6-1,CASSEGRGSSYEQYF,TGTGCCAGCAGTGAAGGTAGGGGAAGCTCCTACGAGCAGTACTTC
TRBJ1-2,NA,few,TRBV15,CATSRDTVIPGYGYTF,TGTGCCACCAGCAGAGATACCGTGATTCCAGGCTATGGCTACACCTTC
TRBJ1-4,NA,NA,TRBV9,CASSVATRGLDEKLFF,TGTGCCAGCAGCGTAGCTACAAGGGGGTTAGATGAAAAACTGTTTTTT
TRBJ1-5,NA,few,TRBV7-8,CASSQSGPQHF,TGTGCCAGCAGCCAATCCGGGCCCCAGCATTTT
TRBJ2-3,NA,few,TRBV5-4,CASSEVTDTQYF,TGTGCCAGCAGCGAGGTCACAGATACGCAGTATTTT
TRBJ2-7,NA,few,TRBV2,CASKYSGHNSYEQYF,TGTGCCAGCAAGTATTCGGGACACAACTCCTACGAGCAGTACTTC
TRBJ1-2,TRBD1,NA,TRBV27,CASRQISSAGTGGNGYTF,TGTGCCAGCAGACAAATCTCATCGGCCGGGACAGGGGGAAATGGCTACACCTTC
TRBJ2-5,NA,NA,TRBV7-2,CASSGWATGMETQYF,TGTGCCAGCAGCGGGTGGGCTACAGGGATGGAGACCCAGTACTTC
TRBJ2-2,NA,few,TRBV7-2,CASSLGRQGSGTGELFF,TGTGCCAGCAGCTTAGGGCGGCAGGGGAGTGGGACCGGGGAGCTGTTTTTT
TRBJ2-7,NA,few,TRBV10-1,CASSSGPYEQYF,TGCGCCAGCAGTTCGGGTCCCTACGAGCAGTACTTC
TRBJ1-1,TRBD1,few,TRBV9,CASSGENRGRTEAFF,TGTGCCAGCAGCGGGGAAAACAGGGGGCGCACTGAAGCTTTCTTT
TRBJ2-3,TRBD2,NA,TRBV6-4,CASSSGGADTQYF,TGTGCCAGCAGTAGCGGGGGGGCAGATACGCAGTATTTT
TRBJ2-7,NA,few,TRBV25-1,CASSESGPYEQYF,TGTGCCAGCAGTGAATCGGGTCCCTACGAGCAGTACTTC
TRBJ1-1,NA,few,TRBV4-1,CASREQNTEAFF,TGCGCCAGCAGAGAACAGAACACTGAAGCTTTCTTT
TRBJ1-1,TRBD1,few,TRBV10-2,CASRDRGGATEAFF,TGCGCCAGTCGGGACAGGGGGGGGGCAACTGAAGCATTCTTT
TRBJ2-7,NA,few,TRBV11-2,CASRTAAGLSYEQYF,TGTGCCAGCAGAACCGCAGCGGGTCTCTCCTACGAGCAGTACTTC
TRBJ1-4,TRBD1,NA,TRBV5-1,CASSLSTGDEKLFF,TGCGCCAGCAGCTTGTCGACAGGGGATGAAAAACTGTTTTTT
TRBJ2-5,TRBD2,few,TRBV6-5,CATKPGLAVWTQYF,TGTGCCACCAAACCGGGACTAGCGGTGTGGACCCAGTACTTC
TRBJ1-1,TRBD1,NA,TRBV5-8,CASSFTRQGITEAFF,TGTGCCAGCAGCTTCACTAGACAGGGGATCACTGAAGCTTTCTTT
TRBJ2-2,NA,NA,TRBV9,CASSVDSLGELFF,TGTGCCAGCAGCGTAGACTCCCTGGGGGAGCTGTTTTTT
TRBJ1-2,NA,few,TRBV19,CASSISLGGGGDYGYTF,TGTGCCAGTAGTATCTCCCTCGGGGGAGGGGGAGACTATGGCTACACCTTC
TRBJ1-5,TRBD1,NA,TRBV27,CASKGRGHQPQHF,TGTGCCAGCAAGGGCAGGGGGCATCAGCCCCAGCATTTT